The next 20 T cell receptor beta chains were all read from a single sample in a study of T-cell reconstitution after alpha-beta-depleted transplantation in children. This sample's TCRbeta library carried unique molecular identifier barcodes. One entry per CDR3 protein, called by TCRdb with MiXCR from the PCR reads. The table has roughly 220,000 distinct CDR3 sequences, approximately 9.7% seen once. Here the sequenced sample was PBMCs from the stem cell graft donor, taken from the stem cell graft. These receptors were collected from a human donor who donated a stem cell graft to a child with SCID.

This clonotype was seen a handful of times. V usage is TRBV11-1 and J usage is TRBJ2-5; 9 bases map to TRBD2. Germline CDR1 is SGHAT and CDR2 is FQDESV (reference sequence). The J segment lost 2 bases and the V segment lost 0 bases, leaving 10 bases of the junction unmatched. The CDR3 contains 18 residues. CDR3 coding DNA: TGTGCCAGCAGCTTAGCGCAGAGTAGCGGGGGAAAGCAAGAGACCCAGTACTTC. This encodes CASSLAQSSGGKQETQYF.

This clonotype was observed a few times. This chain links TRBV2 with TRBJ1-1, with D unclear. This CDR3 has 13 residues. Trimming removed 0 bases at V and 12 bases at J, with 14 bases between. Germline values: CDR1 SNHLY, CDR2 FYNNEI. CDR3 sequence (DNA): TGTGCCAGCAGTGAAGCGCTCCTCCCGGGATCTTTCTTT. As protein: CASSEALLPGSFF.

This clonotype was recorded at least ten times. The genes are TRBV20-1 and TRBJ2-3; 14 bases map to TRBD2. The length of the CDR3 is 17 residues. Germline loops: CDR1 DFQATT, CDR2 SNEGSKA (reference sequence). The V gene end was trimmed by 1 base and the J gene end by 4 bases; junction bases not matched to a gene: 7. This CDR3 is CSARGTSGGYQADTQYF. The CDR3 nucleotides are TGCAGTGCTAGAGGGACTAGCGGGGGGTATCAAGCAGATACGCAGTATTTT.

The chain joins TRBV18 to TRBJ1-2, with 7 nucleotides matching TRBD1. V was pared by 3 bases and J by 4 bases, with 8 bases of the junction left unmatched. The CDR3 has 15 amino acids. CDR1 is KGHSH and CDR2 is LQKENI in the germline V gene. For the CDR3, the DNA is TGTGCCAGCTCACCCATGTCCGGACAGGCCTATGGCTACACCTTC. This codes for CASSPMSGQAYGYTF.

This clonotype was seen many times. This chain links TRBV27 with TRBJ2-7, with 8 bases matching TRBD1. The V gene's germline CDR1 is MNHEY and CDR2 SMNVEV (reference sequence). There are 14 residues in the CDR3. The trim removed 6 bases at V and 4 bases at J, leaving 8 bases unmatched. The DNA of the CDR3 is TGTGCCAGCAGAAAAGGACAGGGCCATTACGAGCAGTACTTC. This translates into CASRKGQGHYEQYF.

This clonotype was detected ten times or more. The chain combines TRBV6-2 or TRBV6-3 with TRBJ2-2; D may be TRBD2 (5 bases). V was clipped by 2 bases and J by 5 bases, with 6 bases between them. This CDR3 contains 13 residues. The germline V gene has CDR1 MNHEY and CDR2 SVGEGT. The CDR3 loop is CASSYRETGELFF. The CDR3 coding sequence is TGTGCCAGCAGTTACAGGGAGACCGGGGAGCTGTTTTTT.

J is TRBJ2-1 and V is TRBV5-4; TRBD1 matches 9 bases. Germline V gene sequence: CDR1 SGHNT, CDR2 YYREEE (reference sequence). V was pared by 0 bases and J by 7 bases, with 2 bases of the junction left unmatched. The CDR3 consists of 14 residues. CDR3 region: CASSLGTGENEQFF. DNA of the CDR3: TGTGCCAGCAGCTTGGGGACAGGGGAGAATGAGCAGTTCTTC.

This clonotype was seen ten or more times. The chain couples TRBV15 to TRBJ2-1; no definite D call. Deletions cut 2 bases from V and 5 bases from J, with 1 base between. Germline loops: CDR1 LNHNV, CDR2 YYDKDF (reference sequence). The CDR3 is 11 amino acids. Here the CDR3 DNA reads TGTGCCACCAGCAGAAACAATGAGCAGTTCTTC. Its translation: CATSRNNEQFF.

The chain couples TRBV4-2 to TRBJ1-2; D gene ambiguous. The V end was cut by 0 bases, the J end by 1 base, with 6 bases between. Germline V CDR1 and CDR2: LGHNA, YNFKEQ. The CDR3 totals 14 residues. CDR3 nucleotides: TGTGCCAGCAGCCAAGACGCTGATAACTATGGCTACACCTTC. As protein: CASSQDADNYGYTF.

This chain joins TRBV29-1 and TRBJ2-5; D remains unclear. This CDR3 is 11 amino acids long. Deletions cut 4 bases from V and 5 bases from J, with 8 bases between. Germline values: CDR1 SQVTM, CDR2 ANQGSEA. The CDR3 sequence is CSVGSMETQYF. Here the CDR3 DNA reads TGCAGCGTTGGTAGCATGGAGACCCAGTACTTC.

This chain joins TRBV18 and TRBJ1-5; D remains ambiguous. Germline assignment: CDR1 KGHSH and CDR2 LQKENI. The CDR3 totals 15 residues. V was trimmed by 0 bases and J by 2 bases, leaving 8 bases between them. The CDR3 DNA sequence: TGTGCCAGCTCACCACCAGAGAACCGCAATCAGCCCCAGCATTTT. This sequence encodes CASSPPENRNQPQHF.

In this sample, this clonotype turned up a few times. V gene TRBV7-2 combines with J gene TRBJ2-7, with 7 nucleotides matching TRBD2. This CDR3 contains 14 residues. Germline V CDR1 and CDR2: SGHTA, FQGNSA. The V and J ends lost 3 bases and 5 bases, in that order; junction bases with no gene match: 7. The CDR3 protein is CASSFTAGLNEQYF. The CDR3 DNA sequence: TGTGCCAGCAGCTTTACAGCGGGGTTGAACGAGCAGTACTTC.

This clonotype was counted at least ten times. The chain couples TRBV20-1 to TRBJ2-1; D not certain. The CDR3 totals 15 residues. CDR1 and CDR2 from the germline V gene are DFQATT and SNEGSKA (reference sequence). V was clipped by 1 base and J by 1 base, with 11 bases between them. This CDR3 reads CSARGTAGSYNEQFF. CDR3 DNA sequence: TGCAGTGCTAGAGGGACCGCTGGGTCCTACAATGAGCAGTTCTTC.

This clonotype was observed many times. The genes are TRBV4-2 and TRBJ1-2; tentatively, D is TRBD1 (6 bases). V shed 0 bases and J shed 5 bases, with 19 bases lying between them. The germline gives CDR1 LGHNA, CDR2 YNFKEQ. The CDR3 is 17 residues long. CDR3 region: CASSQDGAQGRSYGYTF. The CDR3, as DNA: TGTGCCAGCAGCCAAGATGGGGCGCAGGGGCGTAGTTATGGCTACACCTTC.

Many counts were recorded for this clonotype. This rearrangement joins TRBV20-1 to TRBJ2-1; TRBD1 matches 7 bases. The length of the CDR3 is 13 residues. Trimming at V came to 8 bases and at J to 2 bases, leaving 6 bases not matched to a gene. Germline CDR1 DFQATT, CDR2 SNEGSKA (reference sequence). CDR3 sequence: CSLQDRAYNEQFF. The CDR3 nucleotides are TGCAGTTTACAAGACAGGGCCTACAATGAGCAGTTCTTC.

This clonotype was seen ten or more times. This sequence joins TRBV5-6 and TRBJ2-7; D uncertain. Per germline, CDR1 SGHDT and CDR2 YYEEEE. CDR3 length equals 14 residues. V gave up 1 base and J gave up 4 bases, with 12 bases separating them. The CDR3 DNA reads TGTGCCAGCAGCTTGAGCCTCCGGATATACGAGCAGTACTTC. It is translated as CASSLSLRIYEQYF.

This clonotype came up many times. The CDR3 nucleotides are TGCAGTGCTAGAGCCGGGGCATTCTATGGCTACACCTTC. It is translated as CSARAGAFYGYTF. J is TRBJ1-2 and V is TRBV20-1, with TRBD1 as a possible D gene (5 bases). From germline, CDR1 is DFQATT and CDR2 SNEGSKA (reference sequence). V was pared by 1 base and J by 4 bases, with 10 bases between. CDR3 length: 13 residues.

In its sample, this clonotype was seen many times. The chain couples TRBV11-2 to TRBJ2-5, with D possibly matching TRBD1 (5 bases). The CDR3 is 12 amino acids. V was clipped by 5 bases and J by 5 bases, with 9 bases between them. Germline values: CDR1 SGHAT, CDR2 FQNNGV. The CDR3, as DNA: TGTGCCAGCAGCCCAGGGATTGAGACCCAGTACTTC. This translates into CASSPGIETQYF.

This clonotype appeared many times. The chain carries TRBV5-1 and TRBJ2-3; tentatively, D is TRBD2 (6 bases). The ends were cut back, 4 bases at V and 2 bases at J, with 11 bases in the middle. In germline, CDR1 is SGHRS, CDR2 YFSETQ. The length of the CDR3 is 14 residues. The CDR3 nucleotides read TGCGCCAGCAGCGCGGGACTCCTCACAGATACGCAGTATTTT. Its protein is CASSAGLLTDTQYF.

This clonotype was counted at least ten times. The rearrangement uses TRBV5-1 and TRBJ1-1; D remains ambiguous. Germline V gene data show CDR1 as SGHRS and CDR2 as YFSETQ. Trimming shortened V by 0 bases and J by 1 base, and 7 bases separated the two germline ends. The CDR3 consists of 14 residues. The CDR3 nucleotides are TGCGCCAGCAGCTTGGCTCCGGCGAACACTGAAGCTTTCTTT. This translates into CASSLAPANTEAFF.